These 28 T cell receptor beta chains came from one sample sequenced in a study of molecular identifiers for immune sequencing clone quantification. TCRdb independently ran MiXCR on the PCR reads; one entry per CDR3 protein. The data contain roughly 40,000 distinct CDR3 sequences, approximately 17% of them singletons. Sequenced material: naive CD8+ T cells from blood, with Jurkat cell RNA spiked in. The subset here: FACS-sorted CD8+CD4-CCR7+CD45RA+ naive T cells. These receptors all stem from a human donor in good health. Some libraries in this study had Jurkat cell RNA spiked in.

Sample share makes this clonotype medium-sized. The chain has TRBV20-1 and TRBJ2-1; the match to TRBD2 covers 15 bases. The CDR3 sequence is 19 residues long. The ends lost 2 bases at V and 5 bases at J; junction bases unmatched: 13. Germline V gives CDR1 DFQATT, CDR2 SNEGSKA (reference sequence). CDR3 amino acids: CSARPLPAGTSGRNNEQFF. CDR3 DNA sequence: TGCAGTGCTAGACCCCTCCCGGCAGGGACTAGCGGGAGGAACAATGAGCAGTTCTTC.

This clonotype occurred a few times. The rearrangement joins TRBV19 to TRBJ1-3; no clear D gene. Looked up from germline, CDR1 is LNHDA and CDR2 is SQIVND (reference sequence). The CDR3 spans 15 residues. CDR3 sequence: CVSEDGQSSGNTIYF. The DNA of the CDR3 is TGTGTCAGCGAGGACGGCCAGAGCTCTGGAAACACCATATATTTT.

The V and J genes are TRBV20-1 and TRBJ2-1, with D tentatively TRBD2 (6 bases). Germline assignment: CDR1 DFQATT and CDR2 SNEGSKA (reference sequence). V was shortened by 1 base and J by 8 bases, with 9 bases between the two germline ends. This CDR3 has 12 amino acids. This CDR3 reads CSARVGGHEQFF. CDR3 sequence (DNA): TGCAGTGCTAGAGTTGGAGGGCATGAGCAGTTCTTC.

This chain links TRBV15 with TRBJ2-1; 8 bases map to TRBD2. Germline V lookup: CDR1 LNHNV, CDR2 YYDKDF (reference sequence). The CDR3 totals 15 residues. V shed 8 bases, J shed 8 bases, and the junction held 14 bases outside the gene matches. CDR3 amino acids: CATWDWSGSFDEQFF. The CDR3 nucleotides are TGTGCCACCTGGGACTGGAGCGGGAGCTTTGATGAGCAGTTCTTC.

Many counts were recorded for this clonotype. The chain joins TRBV13 to TRBJ1-1; D possibly corresponds to TRBD1 (5 bases). Germline lookup yields CDR1 PRHDT and CDR2 FYEKMQ (reference sequence). The CDR3 runs to 13 residues. Trimming shortened V by 5 bases and J by 8 bases, and 15 bases separated the two germline ends. The CDR3 region has the DNA TGTGCCAGCAGCCCCGGGACGCATGACGAAGCTTTCTTT. Protein sequence: CASSPGTHDEAFF.

This clonotype was counted at least ten times. The V call is TRBV7-9, the J call TRBJ1-6; D is unclear. Germline V gives CDR1 SEHNR, CDR2 FQNEAQ (reference sequence). V lost 1 base and J lost 8, with 3 bases in between. The CDR3 is made up of 12 amino acids. The CDR3 protein is CASSLVDSPLHF. The DNA for the CDR3 is TGTGCCAGCAGCTTAGTGGATTCACCCCTCCACTTT.

The table lists this clonotype with a count of one. This may stem from a read error, because a much larger clone lies one nucleotide away. The chain employs TRBV7-2 and TRBJ2-7, with D uncertain. CDR1 is SGHTA and CDR2 is FQGNSA in the germline V gene. The V and J ends lost 2 bases and 6 bases respectively, with 14 bases between them. The CDR3 runs 14 residues. The CDR3 is CASSLTGPYCEQYF. For the CDR3, the DNA is TGTGCCAGCAGCTTAACCGGGCCCTACTGCGAGCAGTACTTC.

This clonotype was seen only once. Just one base apart from a much larger clone, this may be a read error. V usage is TRBV27 and J usage is TRBJ1-4; D is undetermined. V lost 6 bases and J 5 bases, leaving 4 bases between the germline ends. CDR1 MNHEY and CDR2 SMNVEV come from the germline V gene (reference sequence). The length of the CDR3 is 11 residues. Written as DNA, the CDR3 is TGTGCCAGCAGCGAAAATGAAAAACTGTTTTTT. It yields the protein CASSENEKLFF.

This clonotype occurred a few times. The CDR3 loop is CASSYGSPRYEQYF. The CDR3 DNA reads as TGTGCCAGCAGTTACGGATCACCGCGCTACGAGCAGTACTTC. This sequence joins TRBV27 and TRBJ2-7; no firm D call. The CDR3 is made up of 14 amino acids. Germline CDR1 reads MNHEY; CDR2 reads SMNVEV (reference sequence). V was clipped by 4 bases and J by 3 bases, with 13 bases between them.

This clonotype was counted ten times or more. The V and J genes are TRBV7-3 and TRBJ2-3; D is possibly TRBD2 (6 bases). Germline V lookup: CDR1 SGHTA, CDR2 FQGTGA. This CDR3 comprises 15 residues. Trimming took off 3 bases at V and 0 bases at J, with 10 bases between the two ends. Here the CDR3 reads CASSFSGASTDTQYF. DNA for the CDR3: TGTGCCAGCAGCTTTAGCGGTGCTAGCACAGATACGCAGTATTTT.

The chain is built from TRBV7-9 and TRBJ2-1; 12 nucleotides agree with TRBD2. The V segment lost 4 bases and the J segment 7 bases; nucleotides outside the gene matches: 5. The length of the CDR3 is 15 residues. Germline V gene sequence: CDR1 SEHNR, CDR2 FQNEAQ (reference sequence). Here the CDR3 reads CASSSGLAGSNEQFF. The CDR3 coding sequence is TGTGCCAGCAGCTCGGGACTAGCGGGCTCTAATGAGCAGTTCTTC.

The chain has TRBV7-8 and TRBJ2-1; 14 bases agree with TRBD2. The CDR3 spans 13 residues. V trimming: 8 bases; J trimming: 8 bases; junction bases outside the gene matches: 2. The germline V gene encodes CDR1 SGHVS and CDR2 FQNEAQ. The CDR3 nucleotides are TGTGCCAGCGGGACTAGCGGGAGAGATGAGCAGTTCTTC. Residues: CASGTSGRDEQFF.

This clonotype was observed a handful of times. The rearrangement links TRBV7-7 to TRBJ2-3; D may be TRBD2 (5 bases). This CDR3 has 14 residues. The V end was cut by 4 bases, the J end by 6 bases, with 14 bases between. Germline V CDR1 and CDR2: SSHAT, FNYEAQ (reference sequence). CDR3 nucleotide sequence: TGTGCCAGCAGCTCGGACTTAGCCCCGGATACGCAGTATTTT. Its translation is CASSSDLAPDTQYF.

This clonotype was detected a few times. The V call is TRBV20-1, the J call TRBJ2-5; weak D call: TRBD1 (7 bases). The CDR3 has 13 residues. The V end lost 0 bases, the J end lost 7 bases, and 12 bases lay between the germline ends. Germline assignment: CDR1 DFQATT and CDR2 SNEGSKA (reference sequence). CDR3 protein: CSARDGQEGTQYF. The CDR3 DNA reads as TGCAGTGCTAGAGACGGACAGGAGGGGACCCAGTACTTC.

The table lists this clonotype with many counts. The chain has TRBV27 and TRBJ2-7; 9 bases are shared with TRBD1. Trimming took 5 bases from V and 6 from J; bases not matched to a gene: 8. Germline CDR1 MNHEY, CDR2 SMNVEV (reference sequence). This CDR3 comprises 14 residues. The CDR3: CASSRWTGESEQYF. Written as DNA, the CDR3 is TGTGCCAGCAGTCGATGGACAGGGGAGAGCGAGCAGTACTTC.

This clonotype occurred many times. This chain uses TRBV7-9 with TRBJ2-7; D remains unclear. The CDR3 spans 11 residues. Between the trimmed V and J ends, which lost 3 bases and 6 bases, there was a span of 6 bases. Germline V gene data show CDR1 as SEHNR and CDR2 as FQNEAQ (reference sequence). CDR3 nucleotides: TGTGCCAGCAGCTTTAGTTCCGAGCAGTACTTC. Translating it yields CASSFSSEQYF.

This clonotype was seen repeatedly, ten times or more. This chain uses TRBV5-1 with TRBJ2-2; D ambiguous. The V end lost 0 bases, the J end lost 9 bases, and 12 bases lay between the germline ends. Germline CDR1 reads SGHRS; CDR2 reads YFSETQ. CDR3 length: 14 residues. CDR3 sequence (DNA): TGCGCCAGCAGCTTGGATTCAGGTCCGAGGGAGCTGTTTTTT. It translates to CASSLDSGPRELFF.

At least ten counts were recorded for this clonotype. This chain's CDR3 is CAWSRPPGSGRHTGELFF. In nucleotides, the CDR3 is TGTGCCTGGTCGCGGCCGCCCGGTTCGGGGCGACACACCGGGGAGCTGTTTTTT. The chain is built from TRBV12-3 or TRBV12-4 and TRBJ2-2; D may be TRBD1 or TRBD2 (5 bases each). The CDR3 sequence is 18 residues long. Between the trimmed V and J ends, which lost 11 bases and 3 bases, there was a span of 28 bases.

On this clonotype itself: This may stem from a read error, because a much larger clone lies one nucleotide away. The CDR3 does not close with the conserved phenylalanine or tryptophan, likely indicating a read error. The chain couples TRBV7-9 to TRBJ1-1; D gene unclear. The V end lost 4 bases, the J end lost 4 bases, and 4 bases lay between the germline ends. The germline V gene encodes CDR1 SEHNR and CDR2 FQNEAQ (reference sequence). The CDR3 loop spans 11 amino acids. The CDR3 DNA reads as TGTGCCAGCAGCTCCGGCACTGAAGCTTTCTCT. This sequence encodes CASSSGTEAFS.

The gene calls are TRBV4-3 and TRBJ2-7; D possibly corresponds to TRBD2 (5 bases). The CDR3 is 15 residues long. The germline V gene encodes CDR1 LGHNA and CDR2 YSLEER. Trimming stripped 4 bases from V and 3 bases from J, with 16 bases between. This CDR3 reads CASSRNHLRGYEQYF. In DNA, the CDR3 is TGCGCCAGCAGCCGCAACCACCTCCGGGGCTACGAGCAGTACTTC.

This clonotype was recorded at least ten times. In DNA, the CDR3 is TGTGCCAGCAGCTTAGTTCCAGATCAGTTCTTC. It yields the protein CASSLVPDQFF. This chain uses TRBV7-9 with TRBJ2-1; D gene ambiguous. The CDR3 is made up of 11 amino acids. The germline V and J ends were trimmed by 1 base and 13 bases, with 8 bases remaining between them. The germline V gene has CDR1 SEHNR and CDR2 FQNEAQ (reference sequence).

This clonotype was observed a handful of times. V is TRBV11-2 and J is TRBJ2-1, with D uncertain. The germline V and J ends were trimmed by 6 bases and 9 bases, with 12 bases remaining between them. The CDR3 covers 12 residues. From germline, CDR1 is SGHAT and CDR2 FQNNGV. The CDR3 DNA reads TGTGCCAGCAGAAGAGTCGGGCTTGAGCAGTTCTTC. Residues: CASRRVGLEQFF.

This clonotype occurred many times. This chain joins TRBV7-9 and TRBJ2-5; a weak D match, TRBD1 (6 bases). Deletions cut 4 bases from V and 0 bases from J, with 12 bases between. CDR1 and CDR2 (germline): SEHNR, FQNEAQ (reference sequence). This CDR3 comprises 15 residues. The CDR3 here is CASSSRDTHQETQYF. The CDR3 DNA reads TGTGCCAGCAGCTCCCGGGACACACACCAAGAGACCCAGTACTTC.

This clonotype was detected ten times or more. The genes are TRBV6-5 and TRBJ2-7; 8 bases line up with TRBD2. With 2 bases clipped from V and 5 bases from J, the junction kept 5 bases outside the gene matches. CDR1 and CDR2 (germline): MNHEY, SVGAGI. The CDR3 is 14 amino acids. CDR3 DNA sequence: TGTGCCAGCAGTTACACGGGAGGGGGACACGAGCAGTACTTC. Translating gives CASSYTGGGHEQYF.

This clonotype was detected many times. The rearrangement uses TRBV4-2 and TRBJ2-5; no definite D call. V was shortened by 0 bases and J by 5 bases, with 16 bases between the two germline ends. This CDR3 region has 16 residues. CDR1 LGHNA and CDR2 YNFKEQ come from the germline V gene. CDR3 DNA sequence: TGTGCCAGCAGCCAAGAGTTAGCTGGCCAATGGGAGACCCAGTACTTC. Translation gives CASSQELAGQWETQYF.

This clonotype was picked up many times. The chain couples TRBV5-1 to TRBJ2-7, with a tentative D call TRBD1 (5 bases). The germline gives CDR1 SGHRS, CDR2 YFSETQ. The CDR3 totals 12 residues. V was cut by 5 bases and J by 7 bases, with 13 bases left in between. The CDR3 bases are TGCGCCAGCAGTTTTGGGGCGGTGGAGCAGTACTTC. Translation gives CASSFGAVEQYF. Supplemented by reference TRBV5-1 and TRBJ2-7, the full variable domain reads KAGVTQTPRYLIKTRGQQVTLSCSPISGHRSVSWYQQTPGQGLQFLFEYFSETQRNKGNFPGRFSGRQFSNSRSEMNVSTLELGDSALYLCASSFGAVEQYFGPGTRLTVT.

About this clonotype itself: This could be a read error, since a much larger clone is one nucleotide away. V and J are TRBV28 and TRBJ2-1; possibly TRBD2 for D (5 bases). CDR1 and CDR2 from the germline V gene are MDHEN and SYDVKM. The CDR3 sequence is 14 residues long. The CDR3 DNA reads as TGTGCCAGCAGTTCCCGGACTTCCCACGATGAGCAGATCTTC. Protein product: CASSSRTSHDEQIF. The full variable domain, its missing parts supplied by reference TRBV28 and TRBJ2-1, is DVKVTQSSRYLVKRTGEKVFLECVQDMDHENMFWYRQDPGLGLRLIYFSYDVKMKEKGDIPEGYSVSREKKERFSLILESASTNQTSMYLCASSSRTSHDEQIFGPGTRLTVL.

Many counts were recorded for this clonotype. The chain recombines TRBV20-1 with TRBJ2-7, with TRBD2 matching 11 bases. V was pared by 5 bases and J by 2 bases, with 8 bases of the junction left unmatched. Germline-derived CDR1 and CDR2 are DFQATT and SNEGSKA (reference sequence). The CDR3 loop spans 15 amino acids. CDR3 sequence reads: CSADDLAGGTYEQYF. The CDR3 coding sequence is TGCAGTGCTGATGACCTAGCGGGAGGAACCTACGAGCAGTACTTC.